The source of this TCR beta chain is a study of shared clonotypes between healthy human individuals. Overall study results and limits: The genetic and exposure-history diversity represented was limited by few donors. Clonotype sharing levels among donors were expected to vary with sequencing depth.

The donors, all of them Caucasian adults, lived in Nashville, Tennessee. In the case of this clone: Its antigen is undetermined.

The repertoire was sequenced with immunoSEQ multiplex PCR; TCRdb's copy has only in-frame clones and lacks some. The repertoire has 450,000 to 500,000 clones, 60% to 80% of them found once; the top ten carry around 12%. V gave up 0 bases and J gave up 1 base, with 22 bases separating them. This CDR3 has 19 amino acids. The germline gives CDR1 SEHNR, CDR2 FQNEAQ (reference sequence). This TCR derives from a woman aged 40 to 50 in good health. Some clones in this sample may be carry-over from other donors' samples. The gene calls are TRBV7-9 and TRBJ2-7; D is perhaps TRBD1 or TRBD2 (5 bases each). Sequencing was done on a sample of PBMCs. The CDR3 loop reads CASSLAVRTGGLESYEQYF. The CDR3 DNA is TGTGCCAGCAGCTTAGCGGTGAGAACAGGAGGACTGGAGTCCTACGAGCAGTACTTC.